The 10 T cell receptor beta chains reported below all come from one sample, sequenced in a study of CD4 and CD8 cells across lung adenocarcinoma regions. TCRdb itself ran the PCR reads through MiXCR, one entry per CDR3 protein. Among about 25,000 distinct CDR3 sequences, roughly half were seen once, and the ten largest hold 48%. Source material: CD8+ T cells from the center of a lung tumor. The receptors shown here come from a male donor with lung adenocarcinoma. The CD4 and CD8 labels of this study may be unreliable.

This clonotype showed up just a few times. This may be a read error: a much more frequent sequence differs by one nucleotide. This chain connects TRBV6-5 to TRBJ2-1, with 7 bases identical to TRBD2. The end of the DNA is better explained by TRBJ2-7, so the J call may be wrong. The CDR3 has 14 residues. The germline CDR1 and CDR2 sequences are MNHEY and SVGAGI. The DNA of the CDR3 is TGTGCCAGCAGTTACGGGGAGGGGTACAATGAGCAGTACTTC. This codes for CASSYGEGYNEQYF.

This clonotype was observed at least ten times. The rearrangement joins TRBV5-4 to TRBJ2-1; 11 bases line up with TRBD2. The CDR3 loop spans 17 amino acids. V lost 3 bases and J lost 3; bases outside the gene matches: 8. Germline V CDR1 and CDR2: SGHNT, YYREEE (reference sequence). CDR3 region: CASSSGYGTSGYNEQFF. For the CDR3, the DNA is TGTGCCAGCAGCTCCGGATATGGGACTAGCGGCTACAATGAGCAGTTCTTC.

In its sample, this clonotype was seen once. A junction boundary mismatches the germline segment, possibly from a read error. This CDR3 is CASRHGPVTDTLSF. The CDR3 bases are TGCGCCAGCAGGCACGGACCCGTAACCGATACCCTGTCTTTC. The rearrangement links TRBV10-2 to TRBJ2-5; no clear D. The germline gives CDR1 WSHSY, CDR2 SAAADI. The length of the CDR3 is 14 residues.

By share, this clonotype ranks as medium-sized. The chain has TRBV10-1 and TRBJ1-1; 7 bases are shared with TRBD1. This CDR3 is 13 amino acids long. Germline CDR1 is WNHNN and CDR2 is SYGVQD (reference sequence). After removal of 4 bases from V and 4 bases from J, the junction contained 3 bases not matched to a gene. The CDR3 spells CASSARTGTEAFF. For the CDR3, the DNA is TGCGCCAGCAGTGCTAGGACAGGCACTGAAGCTTTCTTT.

This clonotype was seen repeatedly, ten times or more. The chain employs TRBV6-1 and TRBJ2-7; D is undetermined. This CDR3 has 13 residues. V was cut by 6 bases and J by 5 bases, with 14 bases left in between. The germline gives CDR1 MNHNS, CDR2 SASEGT. The CDR3 loop reads CASSQARFHEQYF. The CDR3 coding sequence is TGTGCCAGCAGCCAAGCTAGGTTCCACGAGCAGTACTTC.

The rearrangement joins TRBV28 to TRBJ2-5; D gene uncertain. CDR3 length: 16 amino acids. CDR1 and CDR2 (germline): MDHEN, SYDVKM. Deletions cut 3 bases from V and 3 bases from J, with 17 bases between. The CDR3 loop is CASSLGSGFQEETQYF. CDR3 nucleotides: TGTGCCAGCAGTTTGGGGTCAGGTTTTCAGGAAGAGACCCAGTACTTC.

The gene calls are TRBV3-1 and TRBJ2-3; no firm D call. The CDR3 sequence is 13 residues long. V lost 0 bases and J 4 bases, leaving 5 bases between the germline ends. Per the germline V gene, CDR1 is LGHDT and CDR2 is YNNKEL (reference sequence). DNA for the CDR3: TGTGCCAGCAGCCAAGAAGGGCCAGATACGCAGTATTTT. Translating gives CASSQEGPDTQYF.

Ten or more counts support this clonotype. The chain combines TRBV6-1 with TRBJ2-1, with 13 bases matching TRBD2. This CDR3 has 17 residues. Losses at the gene ends were 6 bases for V and 4 bases for J; bases not matched to a gene: 9. CDR1 is MNHNS and CDR2 is SASEGT in the germline V gene. The chain's CDR3 is CASSSGLAGAGYNEQFF. CDR3 sequence (DNA): TGTGCCAGCAGCTCCGGACTAGCGGGAGCAGGATACAATGAGCAGTTCTTC.

This clonotype is deemed medium-sized. This rearrangement joins TRBV6-1 to TRBJ2-3; D ambiguous. V was trimmed by 8 bases and J by 3 bases, leaving 18 bases between them. The CDR3 consists of 15 residues. Germline-derived CDR1 and CDR2 are MNHNS and SASEGT. The CDR3 is CASAKGTSPTDTQYF. CDR3 bases: TGTGCCAGCGCGAAGGGAACCTCGCCAACAGATACGCAGTATTTT.

This clonotype was detected many times. J is TRBJ2-1 and V is TRBV6-1, with TRBD1 matching 7 bases. The J call is in doubt because the DNA end fits TRBJ2-7 better. The germline CDR1 and CDR2 sequences are MNHNS and SASEGT. The CDR3 has 14 amino acids. This chain's CDR3 is CASRKEGQTYEQYF. The CDR3 coding sequence is TGTGCCAGCAGGAAAGAGGGACAGACCTACGAGCAGTACTTC.